This T cell receptor beta chain was identified during a study of blood T cell repertoires in COVID-19. Study overall: PBMCs, B-cell-depleted T cells, or T cells were the source of the cDNA or gDNA that made up the material.

CDR3 size: 12 residues. Trimming took 3 bases from V and 2 from J, leaving 4 bases between them. CDR1 is MNHEY, CDR2 SVGAGI, per germline. Measured with immunoSEQ multiplex PCR; TCRdb has only the in-frame clones, and not every one. The sample contains over 150,000 clones, approximately 84% of which appear only once. The chain uses TRBV6-5 and TRBJ1-1; no clear D gene. The receptor was isolated from a man aged 40-55 years with acute or convalescent COVID-19. Sequences were obtained from peripheral blood. The CDR3 DNA reads as TGTGCCAGCAGTTATTTAAACACTGAAGCTTTCTTT. It specifies CASSYLNTEAFF.